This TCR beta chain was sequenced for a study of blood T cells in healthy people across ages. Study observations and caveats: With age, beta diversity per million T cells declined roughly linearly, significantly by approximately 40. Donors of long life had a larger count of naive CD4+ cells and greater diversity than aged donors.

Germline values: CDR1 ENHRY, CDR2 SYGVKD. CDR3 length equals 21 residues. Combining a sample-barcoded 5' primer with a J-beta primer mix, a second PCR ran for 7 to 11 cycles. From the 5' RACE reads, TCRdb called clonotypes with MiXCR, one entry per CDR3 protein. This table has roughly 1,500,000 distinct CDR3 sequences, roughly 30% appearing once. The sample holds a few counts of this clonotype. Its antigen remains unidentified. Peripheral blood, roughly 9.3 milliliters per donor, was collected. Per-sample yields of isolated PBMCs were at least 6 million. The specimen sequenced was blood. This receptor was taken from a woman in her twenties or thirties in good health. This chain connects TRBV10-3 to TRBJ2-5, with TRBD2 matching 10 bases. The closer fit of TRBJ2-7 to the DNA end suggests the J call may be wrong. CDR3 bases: TGTGCCATCAGTGCGTTAGGGACATCCAAGAGAAGCGGGAGGGGGAGGTGCGAGCAGTACTTC. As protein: CAISALGTSKRSGRGRCEQYF.